What follows are 13 T cell receptor beta chains derived from one specimen sequenced in a study of chemoradiotherapy in HPV16-positive cancers. Only in-frame clones appear in the TCRdb table, and some are missing; sequencing was by immunoSEQ multiplex PCR. The table lists about 21,000 clones, around 86% of them singletons. The sequencing here drew on blood, taken from a patient who underwent chemoradiotherapy. Every receptor here comes from a human donor with HPV-associated anogenital cancer.

CDR3 nucleotides: TGTGCCAGCAGTGAAACTGGGACGTACGAGCAGTACTTC. This encodes CASSETGTYEQYF. The V and J genes are TRBV6-1 and TRBJ2-7, with D possibly called TRBD1 or TRBD2 (5 bases each). Germline loops: CDR1 MNHNS, CDR2 SASEGT. The CDR3 has 13 residues. V gave up 2 bases and J gave up 4 bases, with 9 bases separating them.

The CDR3 DNA follows: TGTGCCAGCAGTGGTGGGTTGGCCGCCACGCCTAATGAAAAACTGTTTTTT. Its protein product is CASSGGLAATPNEKLFF. The chain uses TRBV6-1 and TRBJ1-4; D is ambiguous. The CDR3 is 17 amino acids. V lost 4 bases, J lost 3 bases, and 18 bases lay in between. CDR1 and CDR2 from the germline V gene are MNHNS and SASEGT.

V gene TRBV23-1 combines with J gene TRBJ2-3; a weak D match, TRBD2 (7 bases). TRBV23-1 is noted as an ORF with a role that remains uncertain. This CDR3 has 15 amino acids. V shed 4 bases and J shed 0 bases, with 11 bases lying between them. The CDR3 nucleotides read TGCGCCAGCAGTCCCCGGGGGGCTAGCACAGATACGCAGTATTTT. Translation gives CASSPRGASTDTQYF.

The CDR3 nucleotides are TGTGCTAGTGGTTTGCACCAGGGGCGAGGGGAGACCCAGTACTTC. This codes for CASGLHQGRGETQYF. J is TRBJ2-5 and V is TRBV12-5, with D possibly TRBD1 on 6 matching bases. CDR3 length equals 15 residues. Germline lookup yields CDR1 LGHNT and CDR2 FRNRAP. The V end lost 2 bases, the J end lost 5 bases, and 15 bases lay between the germline ends.

The rearrangement uses TRBV7-2 and TRBJ2-7, with no clear D. Germline V gene lookup returns CDR1 SGHTA and CDR2 FQGNSA. This CDR3 comprises 14 residues. V lost 0 bases to trimming and J lost 3 bases, with 9 bases between them. CDR3 DNA: TGTGCCAGCAGCTTAGCCCGCAGCGACTACGAGCAGTACTTC. It translates to CASSLARSDYEQYF.

V is TRBV15 and J is TRBJ2-1, with TRBD2 matching over 14 bases. The CDR3 is made up of 17 amino acids. V dropped 4 bases and J dropped 8; count of bases not matched to a gene: 10. Germline values: CDR1 LNHNV, CDR2 YYDKDF (reference sequence). The CDR3 DNA reads TGTGCCACCAGCACGAGAAAGGGACTAGCGGGAGTGCATGAGCAGTTCTTC. This codes for CATSTRKGLAGVHEQFF.

By share, this clone ranks as medium-sized. The V gene is TRBV6-1, the J gene TRBJ2-3; TRBD2 aligns across 13 bases. The CDR3 loop spans 16 amino acids. With 2 bases clipped from V and 4 bases from J, the junction kept 3 bases outside the gene matches. The germline gives CDR1 MNHNS, CDR2 SASEGT. CDR3 in amino acids: CASSEILAGGPDTQYF. The CDR3 DNA reads as TGTGCCAGCAGTGAAATACTAGCGGGGGGGCCAGATACGCAGTATTTT.

This clone appeared once. The V and J genes are TRBV14 and TRBJ2-2, with 14 bases that match TRBD2. Losses at the gene ends were 4 bases for V and 3 bases for J; bases not matched to a gene: 4. There are 17 residues in the CDR3. Germline V CDR1 and CDR2: SGHDN, FVKESK. CDR3 residues: CASSLGLAGGYTGELFF. In DNA form, the CDR3 reads TGTGCCAGCAGCCTCGGACTAGCGGGGGGATACACCGGGGAGCTGTTTTTT. Full variable domain (outside the CDR3, taken from reference TRBV14 and TRBJ2-2): EAGVTQFPSHSVIEKGQTVTLRCDPISGHDNLYWYRRVMGKEIKFLLHFVKESKQDESGMPNNRFLAERTGGTYSTLKVQPAELEDSGVYFCASSLGLAGGYTGELFFGEGSRLTVL.

This clone was detected once. The gene calls are TRBV6-1 and TRBJ2-6; D gene uncertain. V dropped 2 bases and J dropped 2 bases, with 4 bases sitting between them. The CDR3 covers 14 residues. Germline-derived CDR1 and CDR2 are MNHNS and SASEGT. The CDR3 coding sequence is TGTGCCAGCAGTGAACTAGCTGGGGCCAACGTCCTGACTTTC. Its protein is CASSELAGANVLTF.

The chain combines TRBV7-3 with TRBJ2-2; perhaps TRBD1 as D (5 bases). CDR3 length: 14 residues. The germline V and J ends were trimmed by 5 bases and 1 base, with 8 bases remaining between them. Germline V lookup: CDR1 SGHTA, CDR2 FQGTGA. The DNA of the CDR3 is TGTGCCAGCAGCCACGGACAGAACACCGGGGAGCTGTTTTTT. Protein: CASSHGQNTGELFF.

The gene calls are TRBV19 and TRBJ2-3; 7 positions match TRBD1. Germline values: CDR1 LNHDA, CDR2 SQIVND (reference sequence). V lost 9 bases, J lost 0 bases, and 6 bases stayed unmatched. The CDR3 is 14 residues long. The CDR3 region is CASRQGPSTDTQYF. CDR3 DNA: TGTGCCAGCCGACAGGGCCCTAGCACAGATACGCAGTATTTT.

In DNA, the CDR3 is TGCGCCAGCCAAGATCCAACTAATGAAAAACTGTTTTTT. Translation gives CASQDPTNEKLFF. V gene TRBV5-1 combines with J gene TRBJ1-4; D is unclear. CDR1 SGHRS and CDR2 YFSETQ come from the germline V gene. The germline V and J ends were trimmed by 7 bases and 0 bases, with 7 bases remaining between them. This CDR3 is built from 13 residues. Based on the CDR3 plus reference TRBV5-1 and TRBJ1-4, the full variable domain is KAGVTQTPRYLIKTRGQQVTLSCSPISGHRSVSWYQQTPGQGLQFLFEYFSETQRNKGNFPGRFSGRQFSNSRSEMNVSTLELGDSALYLCASQDPTNEKLFFGSGTQLSVL.

The J gene is TRBJ2-2, the V gene TRBV5-4; D not certain. From germline, CDR1 is SGHNT and CDR2 YYREEE (reference sequence). The CDR3 sequence is 16 residues long. With 0 bases removed from V and 3 bases from J, the gap between germline ends came to 12 bases. The DNA for the CDR3 is TGTGCCAGCAGCTTGGATGTTAGTGAGGACACCGGGGAGCTGTTTTTT. It translates to CASSLDVSEDTGELFF.